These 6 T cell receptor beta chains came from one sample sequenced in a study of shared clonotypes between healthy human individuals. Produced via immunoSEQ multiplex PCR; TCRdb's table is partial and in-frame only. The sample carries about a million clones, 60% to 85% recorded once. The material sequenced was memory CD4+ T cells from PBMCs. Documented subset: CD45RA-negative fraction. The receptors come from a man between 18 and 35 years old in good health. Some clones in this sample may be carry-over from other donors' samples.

CDR3 DNA sequence: TGTGCCAGCACCCACAGGGAGACCCAGTACTTC. It yields the protein CASTHRETQYF. The chain employs TRBV28 and TRBJ2-5; a weak D match, TRBD1 (5 bases). The germline V gene encodes CDR1 MDHEN and CDR2 SYDVKM. The CDR3 contains 11 residues. V lost 7 bases and J lost 5, with 8 bases in between. The complete variable domain, with remaining parts taken from reference TRBV28 and TRBJ2-5, reads DVKVTQSSRYLVKRTGEKVFLECVQDMDHENMFWYRQDPGLGLRLIYFSYDVKMKEKGDIPEGYSVSREKKERFSLILESASTNQTSMYLCASTHRETQYFGPGTRLLVL.

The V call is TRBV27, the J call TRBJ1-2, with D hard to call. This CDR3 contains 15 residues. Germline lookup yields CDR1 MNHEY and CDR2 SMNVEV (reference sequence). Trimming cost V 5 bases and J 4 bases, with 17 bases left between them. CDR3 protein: CASSLGSSPLYGYTF. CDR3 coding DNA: TGTGCCAGCAGTCTTGGGTCCTCCCCCCTCTATGGCTACACCTTC.

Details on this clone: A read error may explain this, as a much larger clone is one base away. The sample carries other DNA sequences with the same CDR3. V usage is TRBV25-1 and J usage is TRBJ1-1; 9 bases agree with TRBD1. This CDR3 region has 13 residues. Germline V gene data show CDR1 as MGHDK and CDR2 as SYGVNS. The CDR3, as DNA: TGCGCCAAACAGGGGGCGAGAAGCACTGAAGCTTTCTTT. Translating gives CAKQGARSTEAFF.

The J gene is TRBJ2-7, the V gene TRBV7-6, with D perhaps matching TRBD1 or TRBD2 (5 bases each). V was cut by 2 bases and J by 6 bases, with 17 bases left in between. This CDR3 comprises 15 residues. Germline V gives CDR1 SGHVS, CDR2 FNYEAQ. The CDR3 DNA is TGTGCCAGCAGCTTATTGTGGGGGAGTCAGAGCGAGCAGTACTTC. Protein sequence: CASSLLWGSQSEQYF.

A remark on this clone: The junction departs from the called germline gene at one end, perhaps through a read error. CDR3 coding DNA: TGTGCCAGCAGCCAGGGTACCACAGGGGGCGCCAAACACATTCAGTACTTC. Its translation: CASSQGTTGGAKHIQYF. The V call is TRBV4-2, the J call TRBJ2-4, with 9 bases that match TRBD1. The CDR3 covers 17 residues. Germline assignment: CDR1 LGHNA and CDR2 YNFKEQ.

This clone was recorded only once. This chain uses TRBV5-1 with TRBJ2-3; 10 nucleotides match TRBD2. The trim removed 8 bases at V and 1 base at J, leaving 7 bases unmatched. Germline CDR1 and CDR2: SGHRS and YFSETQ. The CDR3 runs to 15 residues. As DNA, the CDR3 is TGCGCCAGTCTCCAAGGGACTAGCGGCACAGATACGCAGTATTTT. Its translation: CASLQGTSGTDTQYF.